This T cell receptor (beta chain) was found in a study of beta chain features in type 1 diabetes. Study summary: Sorted cells examined across all samples numbered 85 million to 130 million. Findings and limits, study-wide: Shortening of TCRB CDR3s, moderate but significant, appeared in all four CD4+ subsets of Type 1 diabetes patients. TCRB repertoires of naive, central memory and Treg cells appeared more similar among patients than among healthy donors.

Reverse transcribing all isolated RNA meant expressed TCRB transcripts were sequenced. Some 3.6 million reads was the average for naive, central memory and regulatory T cell samples. The repertoire was sequenced with immunoSEQ multiplex PCR; TCRdb's copy has only in-frame clones and lacks some. The sample holds about 340,000 clones; approximately 12% are singletons and the top ten take about 0.015%. Of note for this clone: Its specificity is not known.

Germline-derived CDR1 and CDR2 are SNHLY and FYNNEI. The CDR3 loop spans 14 amino acids. The V gene lost 0 bases and the J gene lost 4 bases, with 9 bases spanning the gap. Every donor had blood drawn once into heparin, approximately 110 mL on average. Sequenced input: naive CD4+ T cells from blood. The TCR comes from a woman aged 18-35 years with type 1 diabetes. The J gene is TRBJ1-2, the V gene TRBV2, with a weak D call TRBD1 (6 bases). The CDR3 sequence is CASSEAQGVYGYTF. The DNA for the CDR3 is TGTGCCAGCAGTGAAGCACAGGGAGTCTATGGCTACACCTTC.